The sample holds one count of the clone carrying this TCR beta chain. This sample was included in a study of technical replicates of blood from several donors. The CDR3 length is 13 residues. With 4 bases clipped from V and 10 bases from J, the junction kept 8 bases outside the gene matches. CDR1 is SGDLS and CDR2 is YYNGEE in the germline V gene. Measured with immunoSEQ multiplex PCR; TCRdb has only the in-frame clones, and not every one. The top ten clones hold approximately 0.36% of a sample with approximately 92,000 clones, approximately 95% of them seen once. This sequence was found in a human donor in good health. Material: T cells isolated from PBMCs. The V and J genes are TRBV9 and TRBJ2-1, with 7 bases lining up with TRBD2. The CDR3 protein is CASSRGGLGEQFF. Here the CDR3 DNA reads TGTGCCAGCAGCAGGGGAGGGTTAGGCGAGCAGTTCTTC.